The next 30 T cell receptor beta chains were all read from a single sample in a study of response to subunit inactivated influenza vaccine. MiXCR was run by TCRdb on the RT-PCR reads, yielding one entry per CDR3 protein. This table holds more than 600,000 distinct CDR3 sequences, less than 20% found once. The sample was PBMCs from blood, taken more than 4 days after vaccination. These TCRs come from a man aged 50 to 60 who received an inactivated influenza vaccine.

This chain joins TRBV10-3 and TRBJ2-1; weak D call: TRBD1 (5 bases). Trimming left V 3 bases short and J 0 bases short, with 9 bases between. CDR3 size: 15 residues. Germline-derived CDR1 and CDR2 are ENHRY and SYGVKD. As DNA, the CDR3 is TGTGCCATCAGTGAACAGGCTAGCTCCTACAATGAGCAGTTCTTC. Translating it yields CAISEQASSYNEQFF.

This clonotype was detected many times. V is TRBV29-1 and J is TRBJ2-3; 11 bases match TRBD2. With V trimmed by 3 bases and J by 4 bases, 12 bases remained unmatched. This CDR3 contains 17 residues. CDR1 is SQVTM and CDR2 is ANQGSEA in the germline V gene. The CDR3 region is CSVEFWGSGRASDTQYF. For the CDR3, the DNA is TGCAGCGTTGAGTTTTGGGGTAGCGGGAGGGCCTCAGATACGCAGTATTTT.

This clonotype came up many times. The chain combines TRBV5-1 with TRBJ2-7; 9 nucleotides align to TRBD1. The junction had 8 bases not matched to a gene; V was cut back by 3 bases and J by 4 bases. This CDR3 region has 15 residues. The V gene's germline CDR1 is SGHRS and CDR2 YFSETQ. CDR3 sequence (DNA): TGCGCCAGCAGCTCCTCCGGGACAGGGTTTTACGAGCAGTACTTC. Translating gives CASSSSGTGFYEQYF.

The chain uses TRBV10-3 and TRBJ2-1; 9 bases are shared with TRBD1. Germline values: CDR1 ENHRY, CDR2 SYGVKD. Trimming cost V 10 bases and J 2 bases; bases outside gene matches: 18. The CDR3 runs to 18 residues. Here the CDR3 reads CATPLRDRVRGPYNEQFF. CDR3 sequence (DNA): TGTGCCACTCCACTTCGGGACAGGGTCAGAGGCCCCTACAATGAGCAGTTCTTC.

V usage is TRBV18 and J usage is TRBJ2-5, with 8 bases fitting TRBD1. CDR3 size: 15 residues. Germline assignment: CDR1 KGHSH and CDR2 LQKENI. V lost 2 bases and J lost 4; bases outside the gene matches: 6. CDR3 sequence: CASSPGDRLRETQYF. The DNA of the CDR3 is TGTGCCAGCTCACCAGGGGACAGGCTAAGAGAGACCCAGTACTTC.

The chain links TRBV5-6 to TRBJ2-1; 7 bases map to TRBD1. Trimming cost V 2 bases and J 10 bases; bases outside gene matches: 6. The CDR3 runs to 13 residues. The V gene's germline CDR1 is SGHDT and CDR2 YYEEEE. The chain's CDR3 is CASSFTGAREQFF. In DNA, the CDR3 is TGTGCCAGCAGCTTCACAGGGGCGCGAGAGCAGTTCTTC.

This clonotype was seen only a few times. In nucleotides, the CDR3 is TGCGCCAGCAGCCAAGCCGGGACAGGGGTCTATGGCTACACCTTC. Amino acid sequence: CASSQAGTGVYGYTF. The chain employs TRBV4-3 and TRBJ1-2; TRBD1 matches 10 bases. The CDR3 sequence is 15 residues long. Germline V gene data show CDR1 as LGHNA and CDR2 as YSLEER. J was trimmed by 4 bases and V by 1 base; bases with no gene match: 3.

This clonotype showed up just a few times. The V call is TRBV6-5, the J call TRBJ2-7; D is ambiguous. The CDR3 spans 17 residues. Germline CDR1 and CDR2: MNHEY and SVGAGI. The V gene lost 3 bases and the J gene lost 0 bases, with 18 bases spanning the gap. This chain's CDR3 is CASSYSVSAQASYEQYF. Written as DNA, the CDR3 is TGTGCCAGCAGTTATTCAGTCTCGGCTCAGGCCTCCTACGAGCAGTACTTC.

This clonotype has just a few counts. This chain uses TRBV7-9 with TRBJ2-6; unclear D gene. The CDR3 covers 15 residues. Looked up from germline, CDR1 is SEHNR and CDR2 is FQNEAQ (reference sequence). Trimming removed 1 base at V and 2 bases at J, with 6 bases between. DNA for the CDR3: TGTGCCAGCAGCTTAGTTATTACTGGGGCCAACGTCCTGACTTTC. This sequence encodes CASSLVITGANVLTF. The full variable domain, its missing parts supplied by reference TRBV7-9 and TRBJ2-6, is DTGVSQNPRHKITKRGQNVTFRCDPISEHNRLYWYRQTLGQGPEFLTYFQNEAQLEKSRLLSDRFSAERPKGSFSTLEIQRTEQGDSAMYLCASSLVITGANVLTFGAGSRLTVL.

This clonotype showed up just a few times. The chain uses TRBV19 and TRBJ1-1; TRBD1 agrees at 9 bases. Germline V CDR1 and CDR2: LNHDA, SQIVND (reference sequence). This CDR3 comprises 14 residues. The V segment lost 6 bases and the J segment 5 bases; nucleotides outside the gene matches: 7. The chain's CDR3 is CASREQGAFTEAFF. The CDR3 nucleotides read TGTGCCAGTAGGGAACAGGGGGCCTTTACTGAAGCTTTCTTT.

In this sample, this clonotype turned up a few times. The rearrangement uses TRBV7-2 and TRBJ2-1, with 11 bases matching TRBD2. Germline trimming cut 8 bases from V and 4 bases from J; bases unmatched to any gene: 13. This CDR3 spans 17 amino acids. Germline V gene sequence: CDR1 SGHTA, CDR2 FQGNSA. CDR3 in amino acids: CASFRPSGRPSYNEQFF. The CDR3 DNA reads as TGTGCCAGCTTCCGGCCTAGCGGGAGGCCATCTTACAATGAGCAGTTCTTC. Based on the CDR3 plus reference TRBV7-2 and TRBJ2-1, the full variable domain is GAGVSQSPSNKVTEKGKDVELRCDPISGHTALYWYRQSLGQGLEFLIYFQGNSAPDKSGLPSDRFSAERTGGSVSTLTIQRTQQEDSAVYLCASFRPSGRPSYNEQFFGPGTRLTVL.

This clonotype was observed a handful of times. The rearrangement links TRBV20-1 to TRBJ2-7; D unresolved. CDR1 is DFQATT and CDR2 is SNEGSKA in the germline V gene (reference sequence). The V end lost 2 bases, the J end lost 0 bases, and 14 bases lay between the germline ends. This CDR3 comprises 15 residues. The CDR3, as DNA: TGCAGTGCTAGAATCAGGCCTAGGAGCTCCTACGAGCAGTACTTC. It codes for CSARIRPRSSYEQYF.

This clonotype came up a few times. This sequence joins TRBV12-3 or TRBV12-4 and TRBJ2-3, with D perhaps matching TRBD2 (5 bases). The CDR3 totals 15 residues. The germline V and J ends were trimmed by 1 base and 0 bases, with 8 bases remaining between them. The CDR3 loop is CASSLVGESTDTQYF. Written as DNA, the CDR3 is TGTGCCAGCAGTTTAGTCGGGGAGAGCACAGATACGCAGTATTTT.

The rearrangement links TRBV6-1 to TRBJ1-1; D unresolved. V dropped 4 bases and J dropped 0 bases, with 15 bases sitting between them. The CDR3 loop spans 16 amino acids. Germline V CDR1 and CDR2: MNHNS, SASEGT. The DNA of the CDR3 is TGTGCCAGCAGTGCCGTCCCTCCCCCTATGAACACTGAAGCTTTCTTT. It codes for CASSAVPPPMNTEAFF.

This clonotype occurred a few times. The V call is TRBV20-1, the J call TRBJ2-3, with TRBD2 identical over 15 bases. Germline trimming cut 2 bases from V and 5 bases from J; bases unmatched to any gene: 14. This CDR3 region has 19 residues. The germline CDR1 and CDR2 sequences are DFQATT and SNEGSKA (reference sequence). CDR3 protein: CSARLLSGLAGGQGDTQYF. The DNA for the CDR3 is TGCAGTGCTAGACTACTATCCGGACTAGCGGGGGGGCAGGGAGATACGCAGTATTTT.

This chain uses TRBV28 with TRBJ2-1, with D maybe TRBD1 (6 bases). There are 17 residues in the CDR3. The germline V gene has CDR1 MDHEN and CDR2 SYDVKM. Trimming cost V 2 bases and J 1 base, with 15 bases left between them. DNA of the CDR3: TGTGCCAGCAGTTTAGGGGCAGGGGTAGGGTCCTACAATGAGCAGTTCTTC. It codes for CASSLGAGVGSYNEQFF.

The genes are TRBV20-1 and TRBJ1-6, with D tentatively TRBD1 (6 bases). V was clipped by 5 bases and J by 8 bases, with 19 bases between them. Germline assignment: CDR1 DFQATT and CDR2 SNEGSKA (reference sequence). The CDR3 has 15 amino acids. The CDR3, as DNA: TGCAGTGCTCCCCCGGGACAAGGGCCAGATTCACCCCTCCACTTT. Amino acid sequence: CSAPPGQGPDSPLHF.

The chain carries TRBV20-1 and TRBJ1-1; D uncertain. Germline CDR1 DFQATT, CDR2 SNEGSKA (reference sequence). CDR3 size: 13 residues. Trimming took off 3 bases at V and 2 bases at J, with 10 bases between the two ends. The CDR3 DNA reads TGCAGTGCTAGCACCACAGCAAACACTGAAGCTTTCTTT. Amino acid sequence: CSASTTANTEAFF.

The chain employs TRBV6-4 and TRBJ2-2; a weak D match, TRBD2 (6 bases). Trimming cost V 8 bases and J 0 bases, with 10 bases left between them. The CDR3 has 14 residues. Germline V gene lookup returns CDR1 MRHNA and CDR2 SNTAGT. DNA for the CDR3: TGTGCCAGCGGGGCTAGCGCGAACACCGGGGAGCTGTTTTTT. It yields the protein CASGASANTGELFF.

The chain recombines TRBV12-3 or TRBV12-4 with TRBJ1-1, with D perhaps TRBD1 (5 bases). V gave up 3 bases and J gave up 12 bases, with 17 bases separating them. This CDR3 comprises 13 residues. CDR3 in DNA: TGTGCCAGCAGTTTGAAGCTTGTGGGGGAAACTTTCTTT. The encoded protein is CASSLKLVGETFF.

V and J are TRBV7-9 and TRBJ1-4, with 8 bases identical to TRBD1. V trimming: 5 bases; J trimming: 8 bases; junction bases outside the gene matches: 4. This CDR3 has 13 amino acids. Per germline, CDR1 SEHNR and CDR2 FQNEAQ (reference sequence). In DNA form, the CDR3 reads TGTGCCAGCAGCCCCTGGACAGGGGAAAAACTGTTTTTT. As protein: CASSPWTGEKLFF.

This clonotype was seen more than once but under ten times. The gene calls are TRBV10-3 and TRBJ2-7; TRBD2 agrees at 7 bases. Losses at the gene ends were 6 bases for V and 2 bases for J; bases not matched to a gene: 10. This CDR3 comprises 15 residues. Germline CDR1 is ENHRY and CDR2 is SYGVKD. CDR3: CAISPGGGAPYEQYF. The CDR3 DNA sequence: TGTGCCATCAGCCCGGGGGGAGGCGCCCCCTACGAGCAGTACTTC.

This clonotype was detected a few times. The gene calls are TRBV29-1 and TRBJ2-4; D is unclear. Trimming shortened V by 4 bases and J by 1 base, and 5 bases separated the two germline ends. The CDR3 contains 12 residues. Germline loops: CDR1 SQVTM, CDR2 ANQGSEA. The CDR3 reads CSVGSAKNIQYF. The CDR3 DNA reads as TGCAGCGTTGGATCTGCCAAAAACATTCAGTACTTC.

This sequence joins TRBV6-2 or TRBV6-3 and TRBJ1-5, with D uncertain. Between the trimmed V and J ends, which lost 4 bases and 6 bases, there was a span of 16 bases. The germline gives CDR1 MNHEY, CDR2 SVGEGT. There are 15 residues in the CDR3. The CDR3, as DNA: TGTGCCAGCAGTTTAAGCTGGGCACCGGGTCAGCCCCAGCATTTT. Amino acids: CASSLSWAPGQPQHF.

This clonotype was seen only a few times. This chain uses TRBV20-1 with TRBJ2-1; 8 bases map to TRBD2. Per germline, CDR1 DFQATT and CDR2 SNEGSKA (reference sequence). Trimming at V came to 0 bases and at J to 2 bases, leaving 6 bases not matched to a gene. The CDR3 extends over 16 amino acids. CDR3 residues: CSARDDDSGTYNEQFF. The CDR3 bases are TGCAGTGCTAGAGATGATGATAGCGGGACCTACAATGAGCAGTTCTTC.

The table lists this clonotype with a few counts. The gene calls are TRBV4-3 and TRBJ1-4, with D hard to call. This CDR3 has 15 amino acids. Trimming removed 2 bases from V and 4 bases from J, with 11 bases in between. Per the germline V gene, CDR1 is LGHNA and CDR2 is YSLEER. Here the CDR3 reads CASSQLFGINEKLFF. The CDR3 nucleotides read TGCGCCAGCAGCCAATTGTTCGGAATTAATGAAAAACTGTTTTTT.

This clonotype has just a few counts. V is TRBV20-1 and J is TRBJ2-1, with 11 positions matching TRBD2. Germline V CDR1 and CDR2: DFQATT, SNEGSKA (reference sequence). After removal of 3 bases from V and 9 bases from J, the junction contained 7 bases not matched to a gene. The CDR3 is 14 amino acids. The CDR3 loop reads CSAREPSGRSEQFF. In DNA, the CDR3 is TGCAGTGCTAGGGAGCCTAGCGGGAGGAGTGAGCAGTTCTTC.

This clonotype was seen more than once but under ten times. V usage is TRBV6-1 and J usage is TRBJ1-2; D not resolved. CDR3 length: 12 residues. The V end lost 6 bases, the J end lost 4 bases, and 9 bases lay between the germline ends. Germline V gene data show CDR1 as MNHNS and CDR2 as SASEGT. The DNA of the CDR3 is TGTGCCAGCAGCGGATCAGTCTATGGCTACACCTTC. This sequence encodes CASSGSVYGYTF.

This clonotype was recorded a few times. The rearrangement uses TRBV20-1 and TRBJ2-1; possibly TRBD2 for D (5 bases). V lost 7 bases and J 0 bases, leaving 13 bases between the germline ends. Germline V gene data show CDR1 as DFQATT and CDR2 as SNEGSKA (reference sequence). The CDR3 spans 14 residues. DNA of the CDR3: TGCAGTGTCTTGGCGGGTTCCTCCTACAATGAGCAGTTCTTC. Protein product: CSVLAGSSYNEQFF.

This clonotype was seen only a few times. The chain combines TRBV12-3 or TRBV12-4 with TRBJ1-5; 8 bases are a match to TRBD1. This CDR3 is 15 amino acids long. V gave up 5 bases and J gave up 4 bases; unmatched junction bases: 7. The CDR3 coding sequence is TGTGCCAGCAGTCTGACAGGGGCGGGTAATCAGCCCCAGCATTTT. Its translation: CASSLTGAGNQPQHF.